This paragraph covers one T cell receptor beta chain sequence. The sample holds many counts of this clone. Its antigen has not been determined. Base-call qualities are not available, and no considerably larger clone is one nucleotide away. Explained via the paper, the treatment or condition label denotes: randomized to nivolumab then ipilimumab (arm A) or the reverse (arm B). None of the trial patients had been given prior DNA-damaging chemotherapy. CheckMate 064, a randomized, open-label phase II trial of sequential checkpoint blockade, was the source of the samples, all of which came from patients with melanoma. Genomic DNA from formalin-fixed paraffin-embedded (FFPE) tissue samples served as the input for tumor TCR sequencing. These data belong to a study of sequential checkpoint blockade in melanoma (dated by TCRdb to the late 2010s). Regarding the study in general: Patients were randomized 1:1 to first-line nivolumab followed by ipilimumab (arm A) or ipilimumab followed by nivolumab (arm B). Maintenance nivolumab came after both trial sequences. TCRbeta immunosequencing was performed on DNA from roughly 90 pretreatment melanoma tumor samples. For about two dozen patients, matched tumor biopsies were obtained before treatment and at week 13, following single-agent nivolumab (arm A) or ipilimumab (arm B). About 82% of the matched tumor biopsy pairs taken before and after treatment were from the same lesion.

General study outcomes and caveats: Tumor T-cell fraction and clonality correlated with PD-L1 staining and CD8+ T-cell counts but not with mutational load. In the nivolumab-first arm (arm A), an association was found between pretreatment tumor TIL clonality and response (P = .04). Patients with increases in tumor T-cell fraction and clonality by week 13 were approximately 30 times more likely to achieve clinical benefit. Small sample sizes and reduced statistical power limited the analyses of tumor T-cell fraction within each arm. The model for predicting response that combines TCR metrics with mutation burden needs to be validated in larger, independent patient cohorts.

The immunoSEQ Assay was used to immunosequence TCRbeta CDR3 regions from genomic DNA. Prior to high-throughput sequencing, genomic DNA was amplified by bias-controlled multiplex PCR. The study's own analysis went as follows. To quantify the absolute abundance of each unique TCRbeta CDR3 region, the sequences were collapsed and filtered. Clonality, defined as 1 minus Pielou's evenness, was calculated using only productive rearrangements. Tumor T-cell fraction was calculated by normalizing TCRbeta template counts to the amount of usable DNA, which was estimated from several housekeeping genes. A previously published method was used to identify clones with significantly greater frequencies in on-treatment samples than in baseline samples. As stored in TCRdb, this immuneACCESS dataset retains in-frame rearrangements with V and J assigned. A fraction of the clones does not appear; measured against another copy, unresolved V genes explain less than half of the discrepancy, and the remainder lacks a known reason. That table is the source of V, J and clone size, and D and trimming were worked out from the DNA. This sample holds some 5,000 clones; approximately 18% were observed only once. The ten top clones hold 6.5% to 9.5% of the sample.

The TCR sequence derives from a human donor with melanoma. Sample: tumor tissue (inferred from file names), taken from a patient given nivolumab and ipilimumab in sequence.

The sequence in DNA is TGTGCCAGCAGTTACTCGAAGAACACAGATACGCAGTATTTT. Its protein reads: CASSYSKNTDTQYF. This chain joins TRBV6-8 to TRBJ2-3; no D segment can be confidently identified. The germline V gene encodes CDR1 MNHGY and CDR2 SAAAGT. V lost 0 bases and J lost 2 bases; the stretch between them is 6 bases long. Spanning cysteine to phenylalanine, the CDR3 consists of 14 amino acids. Just CDR3 DNA is preserved here, 42 bases in frame from base 1.